The 15 T cell receptor beta chains presented below share a single source sample, sequenced in a study of cytomegalovirus exposure and HLA in healthy donors. Profiling relied on immunoSEQ multiplex PCR, and the TCRdb table lists in-frame clones only, not all of them. The sample includes around 180,000 clones, more than 75% of them seen just once. Sequences were obtained from PBMCs. These receptors originate from a young man in good health and CMV-seropositive.

This chain joins TRBV6-6 and TRBJ1-5; D is ambiguous. CDR1 and CDR2 from the germline V gene are MNHNY and SVGAGI (reference sequence). This CDR3 has 13 residues. The V end was cut by 2 bases, the J end by 6 bases, with 8 bases between. CDR3 nucleotide sequence: TGTGCCAGCAGTTACGAGGGTCTTCAGCCCCAGCATTTT. This translates into CASSYEGLQPQHF.

The rearrangement uses TRBV11-2 and TRBJ2-7; 7 bases fit TRBD1. Trimming removed 4 bases from V and 3 bases from J; junction bases left unmatched: 12. The germline V gene encodes CDR1 SGHAT and CDR2 FQNNGV. The CDR3 runs to 16 residues. CDR3 residues: CASSYTPGQRNYEQYF. DNA for the CDR3: TGTGCCAGCAGCTATACACCGGGACAGCGAAACTACGAGCAGTACTTC.

This clone was seen more than once but under ten times. The chain uses TRBV5-5 and TRBJ1-1; no clear D gene. Per germline, CDR1 SGHKS and CDR2 YYEKEE (reference sequence). V was cut by 0 bases and J by 2 bases, with 8 bases left in between. The CDR3 is made up of 14 amino acids. DNA of the CDR3: TGTGCCAGCAGCTTGGTTGGAGATAACACTGAAGCTTTCTTT. Translating it yields CASSLVGDNTEAFF.

The chain carries TRBV5-6 and TRBJ2-1; 9 nucleotides align to TRBD2. V lost 4 bases and J lost 2; bases outside the gene matches: 7. Germline lookup yields CDR1 SGHDT and CDR2 YYEEEE. This CDR3 region has 16 residues. The CDR3 nucleotides are TGTGCCAGCAGCCCCTTAGCGGGGGCCACCTACAATGAGCAGTTCTTC. Protein product: CASSPLAGATYNEQFF.

CDR3 sequence (DNA): TGTGCCAGCAGCTTACGGACAAACACCGGGGAGCTGTTTTTT. Translating gives CASSLRTNTGELFF. This chain uses TRBV7-2 with TRBJ2-2; tentatively, D is TRBD1 (5 bases). The CDR3 spans 14 residues. V was shortened by 2 bases and J by 2 bases, with 6 bases between the two germline ends. Germline loops: CDR1 SGHTA, CDR2 FQGNSA.

The rearrangement links TRBV4-3 to TRBJ2-6, with 8 bases lining up with TRBD2. Germline V lookup: CDR1 LGHNA, CDR2 YSLEER. This CDR3 has 16 residues. V shed 4 bases, J shed 0 bases, and the junction held 2 bases outside the gene matches. The CDR3 DNA follows: TGCGCCAGCAGCCCGGGGGGGGGCTCTGGGGCCAACGTCCTGACTTTC. Translating it yields CASSPGGGSGANVLTF.

The chain is built from TRBV5-1 and TRBJ2-1; TRBD2 agrees at 7 bases. This CDR3 is built from 13 residues. The V and J ends lost 3 bases and 6 bases, in that order; junction bases with no gene match: 3. Germline V gene lookup returns CDR1 SGHRS and CDR2 YFSETQ. The chain's CDR3 is CASSWGGSNEQFF. CDR3 sequence (DNA): TGCGCCAGCAGCTGGGGGGGGTCCAATGAGCAGTTCTTC.

The CDR3 nucleotides read TGTGCCAGCAGGGAATACGGACAGATTGAGCAGTACTTC. Translated, it gives CASREYGQIEQYF. The chain is built from TRBV2 and TRBJ2-7; maybe TRBD1 (6 bases). The V gene lost 6 bases and the J gene lost 7 bases, with 16 bases spanning the gap. The CDR3 runs to 13 residues. Per germline, CDR1 SNHLY and CDR2 FYNNEI.

The chain combines TRBV7-9 with TRBJ1-1, with D possibly matching TRBD1 (5 bases). The V and J ends lost 5 bases and 0 bases respectively, with 13 bases between them. This CDR3 contains 15 residues. Germline-derived CDR1 and CDR2 are SEHNR and FQNEAQ (reference sequence). CDR3 nucleotides: TGTGCCAGCAGCCTAAGCGGGGCGATGAACACTGAAGCTTTCTTT. Translation gives CASSLSGAMNTEAFF. Full variable domain (rest looked up from reference TRBV7-9 and TRBJ1-1): DTGVSQNPRHKITKRGQNVTFRCDPISEHNRLYWYRQTLGQGPEFLTYFQNEAQLEKSRLLSDRFSAERPKGSFSTLEIQRTEQGDSAMYLCASSLSGAMNTEAFFGQGTRLTVV.

CDR3 DNA sequence: TGTGCCAGCAGTGAATTCGGAGAACTAGCGGGAGGTACCGGGGAGCTGTTTTTT. Translated: CASSEFGELAGGTGELFF. The chain employs TRBV25-1 and TRBJ2-2; 12 positions match TRBD2. Germline V gives CDR1 MGHDK, CDR2 SYGVNS. CDR3 size: 18 residues. The V and J ends lost 1 base and 5 bases, in that order; junction bases with no gene match: 8.

This chain uses TRBV9 with TRBJ2-1; possibly TRBD1 for D (5 bases). The CDR3 sequence is 12 residues long. From germline, CDR1 is SGDLS and CDR2 YYNGEE. V shed 4 bases and J shed 8 bases, with 10 bases lying between them. The DNA for the CDR3 is TGTGCCAGCAGCACAGGTCCCTATGAGCAGTTCTTC. This sequence encodes CASSTGPYEQFF.

This clone has a handful of counts. The chain uses TRBV4-1 and TRBJ2-7; 7 nucleotides line up with TRBD2. The CDR3 runs to 16 residues. Germline V gene sequence: CDR1 MGHRA, CDR2 YSYEKL. V lost 1 base and J lost 1; bases outside the gene matches: 7. CDR3 sequence reads: CASSQAEGLGSYEQYF. CDR3 DNA sequence: TGCGCCAGCAGCCAAGCTGAAGGACTAGGATCCTACGAGCAGTACTTC.

V gene TRBV6-6 combines with J gene TRBJ2-7; TRBD1 aligns across 9 bases. Trimming removed 7 bases from V and 5 bases from J; junction bases left unmatched: 12. The germline gives CDR1 MNHNY, CDR2 SVGAGI (reference sequence). CDR3 length: 15 residues. The DNA for the CDR3 is TGTGCCAGCAATTCACCGGGACAGGGAATCCACGAGCAGTACTTC. It yields the protein CASNSPGQGIHEQYF.

This sequence joins TRBV27 and TRBJ2-1; 8 nucleotides line up with TRBD2. Germline lookup yields CDR1 MNHEY and CDR2 SMNVEV (reference sequence). The V and J ends lost 3 bases and 2 bases, in that order; junction bases with no gene match: 3. CDR3 length equals 15 residues. CDR3 sequence: CASSFGLATYNEQFF. CDR3 DNA sequence: TGTGCCAGCAGTTTCGGACTAGCAACCTACAATGAGCAGTTCTTC.

The rearrangement links TRBV2 to TRBJ1-4, with TRBD1 identical over 7 bases. The CDR3 is made up of 14 amino acids. Germline CDR1 SNHLY, CDR2 FYNNEI. With 6 bases clipped from V and 3 bases from J, the junction kept 4 bases outside the gene matches. CDR3: CASSQGEANEKLFF. Written as DNA, the CDR3 is TGTGCCAGCAGCCAGGGGGAGGCTAATGAAAAACTGTTTTTT.